Shown below are 18 T cell receptor beta chains from a single sample sequenced in a study of prognosis after radiotherapy for stage I lung cancer. Starting from genomic DNA, TCR beta CDR3 was amplified through two-round multiplex PCR. The authors ran first-round PCR with primers specific to each TRBV and TRBJ gene. One entry per CDR3 protein results from TCRdb running MiXCR on the multiplex PCR reads. Among roughly 24,000 distinct CDR3 sequences listed, roughly 41% were seen once. The sequences come from PBMCs, collected before or after stereotactic body radiation therapy (not recorded which). The source of these receptors is a donor over 45 with non-small cell lung cancer.

About this clonotype: The junction shows a germline mismatch at one end, possibly a read error. J is TRBJ2-1 and V is TRBV19; TRBD2 agrees at 10 bases. Germline V gene data show CDR1 as LNHDA and CDR2 as SQIVND (reference sequence). This CDR3 has 14 residues. CDR3 in amino acids: CAGSQREGSYEQLF. The DNA for the CDR3 is TGTGCCGGTAGTCAGCGGGAGGGTAGCTATGAGCAGTTATTC.

In this sample, this clonotype turned up many times. The rearrangement uses TRBV7-9 and TRBJ2-7; 8 bases match TRBD1. Germline lookup yields CDR1 SEHNR and CDR2 FQNEAQ (reference sequence). The V segment lost 5 bases and the J segment 5 bases; nucleotides outside the gene matches: 11. The CDR3 is 15 residues long. The CDR3 region has the DNA TGTGCCAGCAGCCCCGGACAGGGATTAAACCACGAGCAGTACTTC. It is translated as CASSPGQGLNHEQYF.

Comments on this clonotype: This sequence is one base from a far larger clone and is likely a read error. The rearrangement links TRBV7-9 to TRBJ2-3; D is undetermined. Germline V lookup: CDR1 SEHNR, CDR2 FQNEAQ (reference sequence). With 2 bases removed from V and 1 base from J, the gap between germline ends came to 4 bases. The CDR3 covers 13 residues. CDR3 coding DNA: TGTGCCAGCAGCTTAATCCGCACAGATACGCAGTATTTT. Translating it yields CASSLIRTDTQYF. The whole variable domain, remainder taken from reference TRBV7-9 and TRBJ2-3, is DTGVSQNPRHKITKRGQNVTFRCDPISEHNRLYWYRQTLGQGPEFLTYFQNEAQLEKSRLLSDRFSAERPKGSFSTLEIQRTEQGDSAMYLCASSLIRTDTQYFGPGTRLTVL.

On this clonotype: A much larger clone lies one base from this, so it may be a read error. V gene TRBV7-9 combines with J gene TRBJ1-2; no firm D call. CDR1 is SEHNR and CDR2 is FQNEAQ in the germline V gene (reference sequence). The V end lost 3 bases, the J end lost 5 bases, and 16 bases lay between the germline ends. The CDR3 sequence is 15 residues long. The CDR3 DNA reads TGTGCCAGCAGCTTCATTAGGCAGTGCGCGTATGGCTACACCTTC. Translating gives CASSFIRQCAYGYTF.

A note on this clonotype: A single base is all that separates this from a far larger clone, so a read error is likely. J is TRBJ2-7 and V is TRBV6-9; D ambiguous. Germline lookup yields CDR1 MNHGY and CDR2 SVAAGI. The CDR3 is 12 amino acids. CDR3 nucleotide sequence: TGTGCCAGCAGTTACCGCGTGGACGAGCAGTGCTTC. Its translation: CASSYRVDEQCF.

This clonotype rates as medium-sized (0.01 to 0.1%). The chain is built from TRBV6-2 or TRBV6-3 and TRBJ1-6, with a weak D call TRBD1 (6 bases). There are 13 residues in the CDR3. V lost 4 bases, J lost 9 bases, and 10 bases lay in between. In germline, CDR1 is MNHEY, CDR2 SVGEGT. CDR3 loop: CASSFPGASPLHF. CDR3 bases: TGTGCCAGCAGTTTTCCAGGGGCTTCACCCCTCCACTTT.

This clonotype has at least ten counts. The chain recombines TRBV20-1 with TRBJ2-3, with 10 positions matching TRBD2. The J segment lost 3 bases and the V segment lost 6 bases, leaving 9 bases of the junction unmatched. This CDR3 is built from 15 residues. Germline loops: CDR1 DFQATT, CDR2 SNEGSKA (reference sequence). CDR3 nucleotide sequence: TGCAGTGCCGAGGACCTAGCGGGGGAGACAGATACGCAGTATTTT. Translated: CSAEDLAGETDTQYF.

This clonotype was recorded many times. CDR3 nucleotide sequence: TGTGCCATCAGACTAGCGAATGAGCAGTTCTTC. It is translated as CAIRLANEQFF. V gene TRBV10-3 combines with J gene TRBJ2-1; TRBD2 aligns across 7 bases. The CDR3 has 11 amino acids. Trimming took 6 bases from V and 7 from J; bases not matched to a gene: 0. Germline CDR1 is ENHRY and CDR2 is SYGVKD.

This clonotype was found many times. The rearrangement links TRBV5-4 to TRBJ1-1; 8 bases fit TRBD1. The J segment lost 1 base and the V segment lost 4 bases, leaving 15 bases of the junction unmatched. CDR1 and CDR2 (germline): SGHNT, YYREEE (reference sequence). The CDR3 is 18 residues long. The CDR3 coding sequence is TGTGCCAGCAGCGGGCGGACAGGGTTTAGCTTAAAGAACACTGAAGCTTTCTTT. Translating it yields CASSGRTGFSLKNTEAFF.

About this clonotype itself: Germline is not matched at one junction end, which may reflect a read error. The rearrangement uses TRBV7-7 and TRBJ2-5; D possibly corresponds to TRBD2 (6 bases). The CDR3 consists of 19 residues. Germline V gene data show CDR1 as SSHAT and CDR2 as FNYEAQ (reference sequence). Here the CDR3 DNA reads TGTGCTAGCAGCTCCTCAAGAGACCCAGTATTCGCGGGGTTGCAGACCCAGTACTTC. It is translated as CASSSSRDPVFAGLQTQYF.

This clonotype was recorded many times. V and J are TRBV20-1 and TRBJ1-5, with TRBD1 identical over 9 bases. Germline CDR1 is DFQATT and CDR2 is SNEGSKA (reference sequence). With 3 bases clipped from V and 1 base from J, the junction kept 10 bases outside the gene matches. There are 17 residues in the CDR3. The CDR3 DNA reads as TGCAGTGCTAGGGGGACAGGGATAACGGGGAGCAATCAGCCCCAGCATTTT. Its protein is CSARGTGITGSNQPQHF.

The table lists this clonotype with many counts. The CDR3 nucleotides are TGTGCCAGCAGCTCCGACAGGTTAGATGAAAAACTGTTTTTT. Its translation: CASSSDRLDEKLFF. The V and J genes are TRBV7-9 and TRBJ1-4, with a possible D match to TRBD1 (6 bases). The CDR3 spans 14 residues. Trimming took off 4 bases at V and 6 bases at J, with 12 bases between the two ends. Germline CDR1 SEHNR, CDR2 FQNEAQ (reference sequence).

The rearrangement joins TRBV12-3 or TRBV12-4 to TRBJ1-1; maybe TRBD1 (5 bases). The CDR3 loop spans 14 amino acids. V was cut by 3 bases and J by 6 bases, with 14 bases left in between. The CDR3 sequence: CASSFQGWISEAFF. The CDR3 nucleotides read TGTGCCAGCAGTTTTCAGGGTTGGATTTCTGAAGCTTTCTTT.

This clonotype came up a few times. This may come from a read error, since a much larger clone is one base off. This chain's CDR3 is CASSLWANSENTIYF. As DNA, the CDR3 is TGCGCCAGCTCACTGTGGGCGAACTCTGAAAACACCATATATTTT. The V gene is TRBV4-1, the J gene TRBJ1-3, with D unresolved. The germline V gene has CDR1 MGHRA and CDR2 YSYEKL. CDR3 size: 15 residues.

The chain couples TRBV27 to TRBJ2-2; 9 positions agree with TRBD1. V trimming: 8 bases; J trimming: 11 bases; junction bases outside the gene matches: 18. Germline CDR1 MNHEY, CDR2 SMNVEV (reference sequence). The CDR3 is 16 amino acids. The DNA for the CDR3 is TGTGCCAGCGCATCCCGCGGGACAGGGAACCACCGCGAGCTGTTTTTT. Its translation: CASASRGTGNHRELFF.

This clonotype was counted at least ten times. The V call is TRBV27, the J call TRBJ2-7, with D tentatively TRBD1 or TRBD2 (5 bases each). Germline CDR1 reads MNHEY; CDR2 reads SMNVEV (reference sequence). Trimming took off 2 bases at V and 0 bases at J, with 14 bases between the two ends. The CDR3 has 16 residues. The CDR3 loop reads CASSLKGPGSSYEQYF. DNA of the CDR3: TGTGCCAGCAGTTTAAAGGGACCTGGGAGCTCCTACGAGCAGTACTTC.

This rearrangement joins TRBV7-2 to TRBJ2-4, with 9 bases matching TRBD2. This CDR3 is built from 17 residues. Trimming cost V 0 bases and J 0 bases; bases outside gene matches: 3. Germline values: CDR1 SGHTA, CDR2 FQGNSA. This chain's CDR3 is CASSLAGTSSAKNIQYF. CDR3 in DNA: TGTGCCAGCAGCTTAGCGGGGACTAGCTCAGCCAAAAACATTCAGTACTTC.

Many counts were recorded for this clonotype. The chain carries TRBV30 and TRBJ2-7; possibly TRBD1 for D (5 bases). CDR1 is GTSNPN, CDR2 SVGIG, per germline (reference sequence). The CDR3 has 13 residues. With 2 bases removed from V and 7 bases from J, the gap between germline ends came to 15 bases. The CDR3 loop is CAWSIPGFGEQYF. CDR3 in DNA: TGTGCCTGGAGTATCCCAGGGTTTGGGGAGCAGTACTTC.